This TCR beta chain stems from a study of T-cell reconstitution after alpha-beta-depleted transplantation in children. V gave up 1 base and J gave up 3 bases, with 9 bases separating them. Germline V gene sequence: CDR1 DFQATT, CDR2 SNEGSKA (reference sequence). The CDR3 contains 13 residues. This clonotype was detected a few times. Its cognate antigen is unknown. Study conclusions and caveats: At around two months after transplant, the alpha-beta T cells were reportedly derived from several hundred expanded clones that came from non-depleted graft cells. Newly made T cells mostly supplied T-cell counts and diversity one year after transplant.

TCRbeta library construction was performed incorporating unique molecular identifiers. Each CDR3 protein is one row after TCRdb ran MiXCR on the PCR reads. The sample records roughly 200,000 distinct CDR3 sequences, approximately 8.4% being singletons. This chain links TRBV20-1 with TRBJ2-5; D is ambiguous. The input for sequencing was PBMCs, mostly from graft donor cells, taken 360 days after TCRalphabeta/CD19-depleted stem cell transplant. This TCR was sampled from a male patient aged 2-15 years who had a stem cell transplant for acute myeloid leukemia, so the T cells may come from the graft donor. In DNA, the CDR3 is TGCAGTGCTAGAGGTGGCAGCGAAGAGACCCAGTACTTC. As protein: CSARGGSEETQYF.